The source of this T cell receptor (beta chain) is a study of technical replicates of blood from a handful of donors. CDR1 is MDHEN, CDR2 SYDVKM, per germline. V was pared by 7 bases and J by 4 bases, with 17 bases between. The CDR3 is 14 residues long. Using immunoSEQ multiplex PCR, the repertoire was profiled, and TCRdb retains in-frame clones only, with some absent. The data hold more than 75,000 clones, with 80% to 90% observed a single time. Sequenced: PBMCs. The clonotype was recovered from a human donor in good health. Some clones in this sample may be carry-over from other donors' samples. The V gene is TRBV28, the J gene TRBJ2-7; D may be TRBD2 (6 bases). This CDR3 is CASTPHGGDYEQYF. CDR3 nucleotide sequence: TGTGCCAGCACCCCCCACGGGGGAGATTACGAGCAGTACTTC.